This T cell receptor (beta chain) comes out of a study of T cells in Graves' hyperthyroidism and ophthalmopathy. General study findings and limits: In validation, the model predicted ophthalmopathy. These predictions came a median about 6.5 months before onset.

TCR beta CDR3 regions were amplified from RNA. The study used the HTBI primer set for a first-round RT-PCR of the TCR CDR3. Each CDR3 protein gets one entry after TCRdb re-called the multiplex PCR reads with MiXCR. The table lists roughly 300,000 distinct CDR3 sequences, 20% to 30% of them singletons, with about 25% in the top ten. In germline, CDR1 is MNHEY, CDR2 SMNVEV (reference sequence). This CDR3 has 14 amino acids. V shed 5 bases and J shed 4 bases, with 14 bases lying between them. This clonotype was counted many times. Antigen: not known. Patients were excluded for uncontrolled infection, other autoimmune disease, pregnancy or lactation. Clinical symptoms, serum thyroxine and TRAb, thyroid ultrasound and orbital computed tomography together formed the diagnostic basis. The PBMCs were taken from about 9.7 ml of fresh peripheral blood.

What was sequenced was blood. The sequence derives from a man in his forties or fifties with Graves' hyperthyroidism that later progressed to Graves' ophthalmopathy. The chain is built from TRBV27 and TRBJ2-5, with D possibly TRBD1 on 5 matching bases. CDR3 amino acids: CASSAPGNSETQYF. Written as DNA, the CDR3 is TGTGCCAGCAGTGCACCAGGGAATTCAGAGACCCAGTACTTC.